A single sample is the source of the 7 T cell receptor beta chains below, sequenced in a study of T-cell reconstitution after alpha-beta-depleted transplantation in children. Preparing the TCRbeta library involved the use of unique molecular identifiers. TCRdb re-analysed the PCR reads in MiXCR, keeping a single row per CDR3 protein. The sample holds about 610,000 distinct CDR3 sequences, about 10% seen once. The sequenced sample was PBMCs from the stem cell graft donor, obtained from the stem cell graft. The receptors shown here come from a human donor who donated a stem cell graft to a child with acute myeloid leukemia.

J is TRBJ2-1 and V is TRBV24-1; possibly TRBD1 for D (6 bases). CDR1 is KGHDR and CDR2 is SFDVKD in the germline V gene. The CDR3 is 18 residues long. V was clipped by 4 bases and J by 0 bases, with 18 bases between them. The CDR3 nucleotides are TGTGCCACCAGTGAATCCACCGGACAGACTCACTCCTACAATGAGCAGTTCTTC. This gives the protein CATSESTGQTHSYNEQFF.

The chain is built from TRBV5-5 and TRBJ2-7; D is ambiguous. CDR3 length equals 16 residues. V lost 4 bases and J lost 0, with 17 bases in between. Germline assignment: CDR1 SGHKS and CDR2 YYEKEE (reference sequence). Written as DNA, the CDR3 is TGTGCCAGCAGCCACGAACAGACCCCTAACTCCTACGAGCAGTACTTC. Translating gives CASSHEQTPNSYEQYF.

This clonotype was counted a few times. The genes are TRBV20-1 and TRBJ2-1; D uncertain. Germline-derived CDR1 and CDR2 are DFQATT and SNEGSKA (reference sequence). Deletions cut 0 bases from V and 0 bases from J, with 9 bases between. The CDR3 length is 15 residues. DNA for the CDR3: TGCAGTGCTAGAGATCTCTCGAGCTCCTACAATGAGCAGTTCTTC. Protein product: CSARDLSSSYNEQFF.

This chain joins TRBV7-9 and TRBJ2-1; D remains ambiguous. Germline loops: CDR1 SEHNR, CDR2 FQNEAQ (reference sequence). V lost 7 bases and J 6 bases, leaving 25 bases between the germline ends. This CDR3 is built from 17 residues. Written as DNA, the CDR3 is TGTGCCAGCACCTTCTCCCTGGGATCCGAAGGTTCCAATGAGCAGTTCTTC. This sequence encodes CASTFSLGSEGSNEQFF.

This clonotype was seen only a few times. The chain has TRBV6-2 or TRBV6-3 and TRBJ2-7; 7 bases are shared with TRBD2. This CDR3 comprises 16 residues. The ends lost 4 bases at V and 7 bases at J; junction bases unmatched: 16. The V gene's germline CDR1 is MNHEY and CDR2 SVGEGT. The CDR3, as DNA: TGTGCCAGCAGTTCACGACTAGCCCAAGCTTTTCTGGAGCAGTACTTC. Translating it yields CASSSRLAQAFLEQYF.

This clonotype has more than one count but fewer than ten. J is TRBJ2-7 and V is TRBV12-3 or TRBV12-4, with D possibly being TRBD2 (6 bases). The CDR3 consists of 13 residues. V was clipped by 5 bases and J by 7 bases, with 15 bases between them. This chain's CDR3 is CASSLMGGEEQYF. Here the CDR3 DNA reads TGTGCCAGCAGTCTCATGGGGGGAGAGGAGCAGTACTTC.

This clonotype was detected a few times. This chain links TRBV6-1 with TRBJ1-2, with TRBD1 matching 7 bases. J gave up 0 bases and V 6 bases, and 13 bases lay outside the gene matches. This CDR3 is 17 amino acids long. Germline V lookup: CDR1 MNHNS, CDR2 SASEGT. CDR3 bases: TGTGCCAGCAGCCCTACGACAGGGAGCTACACTAACTATGGCTACACCTTC. It specifies CASSPTTGSYTNYGYTF.